A selection of T cell receptor beta chains follows, all from one sample in a study of cytomegalovirus exposure and HLA in healthy donors. This table comes from immunoSEQ multiplex PCR, and its TCRdb copy is limited to in-frame clones, with some not included. The table shows some 150,000 clones, with roughly 9.4% occurring only once. Sequenced: PBMCs. The origin of the receptors is a male donor in good health and CMV-seronegative. Each CDR3 is given with its conserved first and last residue. Fields, in order: clone size, V gene, J gene, D gene, CDR3 protein, CDR3 DNA. D genes are given only for firm matches. Not every row has a clone size; where given, it reads once, few, many or a size class.

>-|TRBV7-3|TRBJ2-7|-
CASSPTPWRLGSYEQYF
TGTGCCAGCAGCCCCACCCCGTGGAGGCTAGGTTCCTACGAGCAGTACTTC
>-|TRBV7-6|TRBJ2-2|TRBD1
CASSLSGTGNTGELFF
TGTGCCAGCAGCCTGTCCGGGACAGGGAACACCGGGGAGCTGTTTTTT
>-|TRBV9|TRBJ1-2|-
CASSPQGGGFYGYTF
TGTGCCAGCAGCCCCCAAGGCGGCGGATTCTATGGCTACACCTTC
>-|TRBV7-9|TRBJ2-7|-
CASSPVTSGNEQYF
TGTGCCAGCAGCCCCGTGACGTCAGGGAACGAGCAGTACTTC
>few|TRBV7-9|TRBJ2-7|-
CASSLKRGDRSPYEQYF
TGTGCCAGCAGCTTAAAGCGGGGGGACAGGAGTCCCTACGAGCAGTACTTC
>few|TRBV7-9|TRBJ2-1|TRBD2
CASSFGGRIHNEQFF
TGTGCCAGCAGCTTTGGCGGGAGAATCCACAATGAGCAGTTCTTC
>-|TRBV5-1|TRBJ2-7|-
CASSLGQGYSYEQYF
TGCGCCAGCAGCTTGGGGCAGGGGTACTCCTACGAGCAGTACTTC
>few|TRBV7-9|TRBJ1-2|-
CASSLDADLHGYTF
TGTGCCAGCAGCTTAGATGCGGATCTCCATGGCTACACCTTC
>-|TRBV7-6|TRBJ2-1|TRBD2
CASSSLGGERNEQFF
TGTGCCAGCAGCTCCCTGGGAGGGGAACGTAATGAGCAGTTCTTC
>few|TRBV2|TRBJ1-5|-
CASSHTWGGVYQPQHF
TGTGCCAGCAGCCACACTTGGGGGGGAGTCTATCAGCCCCAGCATTTT
>-|TRBV4-3|TRBJ1-6|-
CASSQDRGNSPLHF
TGCGCCAGCAGCCAAGACCGAGGGAATTCACCCCTCCACTTT
>few|TRBV9|TRBJ2-1|TRBD2
CASSVATGGRPNEQFF
TGTGCCAGCAGCGTAGCTACCGGCGGGAGGCCCAATGAGCAGTTCTTC
>few|TRBV11-2|TRBJ2-7|-
CASSSDIPAYEQYF
TGTGCCAGCAGCTCAGACATTCCCGCGTACGAGCAGTACTTC
>-|TRBV28|TRBJ2-1|TRBD2
CASRTSGGYNEQFF
TGTGCCAGCAGGACTAGCGGGGGTTACAATGAGCAGTTCTTC
>-|TRBV2|TRBJ2-2|TRBD1
CASRGVRGRVGELFF
TGTGCCAGCAGGGGGGTCAGGGGGCGCGTCGGGGAGCTGTTTTTT
>few|TRBV5-4|TRBJ2-3|TRBD2
CASSETSGGPQYF
TGTGCCAGCAGCGAGACTAGCGGGGGGCCGCAGTATTTT
>few|TRBV6-5|TRBJ2-7|TRBD1
CASSYSISRTGYEQYF
TGTGCCAGCAGTTACTCGATCTCCAGGACAGGGTACGAGCAGTACTTC
>few|TRBV28|TRBJ2-1|TRBD2
CASSRRTSGKLYNEQFF
TGTGCCAGCAGTCGTCGGACTAGCGGGAAACTCTACAATGAGCAGTTCTTC
>-|TRBV28|TRBJ2-7|-
CASTPRTPLTYEQYF
TGTGCCAGCACCCCCCGCACTCCCCTTACCTACGAGCAGTACTTC
>few|TRBV2|TRBJ1-2|-
CASSEARGSNYGYTF
TGTGCCAGCAGTGAAGCAAGGGGAAGCAACTATGGCTACACCTTC
>few|TRBV7-9|TRBJ2-7|-
CASSLERNEQYF
TGTGCCAGCAGCTTAGAGAGGAACGAGCAGTACTTC
>few|TRBV19|TRBJ2-7|TRBD2
CASSITLAGIYEQYF
TGTGCCAGTAGTATCACCCTAGCGGGAATCTACGAGCAGTACTTC
>few|TRBV5-7|TRBJ1-2|TRBD1
CASSLAPGQGPNYGYTF
TGTGCCAGCAGCTTGGCTCCGGGACAGGGCCCGAACTATGGCTACACCTTC
>-|TRBV6-1|TRBJ1-1|TRBD1
CASSARQGMGWTEAFF
TGTGCCAGCAGTGCTCGACAGGGTATGGGGTGGACTGAAGCTTTCTTT
>few|TRBV6-5|TRBJ2-7|-
CASSYSRGSYEQYF
TGTGCCAGCAGTTACTCAAGGGGGTCCTACGAGCAGTACTTC
>-|TRBV18|TRBJ1-2|TRBD1
CASSPGTGGTYGYTF
TGTGCCAGCTCACCTGGGACAGGGGGGACCTATGGCTACACCTTC
>-|TRBV6-5|TRBJ2-7|-
CASSYSPGPGEQYF
TGTGCCAGCAGTTACTCCCCGGGTCCCGGGGAGCAGTACTTC
>few|TRBV4-3|TRBJ2-7|-
CASSQVLASRYEQYF
TGCGCCAGCAGCCAAGTACTCGCAAGCCGATACGAGCAGTACTTC
>-|TRBV4-3|TRBJ2-7|-
CASSQDRGEQYF
TGCGCCAGCAGCCAAGATAGAGGCGAGCAGTACTTC
>-|TRBV6-5|TRBJ2-7|TRBD2
CASSLGLAGGEQYF
TGTGCCAGCAGTCTGGGACTAGCGGGAGGCGAGCAGTACTTC
>few|TRBV6-5|TRBJ2-7|TRBD1
CASSLDRDSYEQYF
TGTGCCAGCAGCCTGGACAGGGACTCCTACGAGCAGTACTTC
>-|TRBV28|TRBJ1-2|-
CASSSSYQGQGYTF
TGTGCCAGCAGTTCATCGTATCAGGGGCAGGGCTACACCTTC
>-|TRBV29-1|TRBJ1-2|TRBD1
CSSWTGGKYGYTF
TGCAGCTCTTGGACAGGGGGGAAATATGGCTACACCTTC
>-|TRBV19|TRBJ2-3|-
CASSMTDLGDTQYF
TGTGCCAGTAGTATGACTGATTTAGGAGATACGCAGTATTTT
>few|TRBV29-1|TRBJ1-1|-
CSVSGSGTEAFF
TGCAGCGTCAGTGGTTCGGGCACTGAAGCTTTCTTT
>-|TRBV5-6|TRBJ1-5|-
CASSLLRLSNQPQHF
TGTGCCAGCAGCTTGTTGCGGCTTTCAAATCAGCCCCAGCATTTT
>-|TRBV9|TRBJ1-3|-
CASSVAEGNTIYF
TGTGCCAGCAGCGTAGCCGAGGGAAACACCATATATTTT
>-|TRBV9|TRBJ2-7|TRBD2
CASSPSRGGSYEQYF
TGTGCCAGCAGCCCCTCTCGGGGGGGCTCCTACGAGCAGTACTTC
>-|TRBV9|TRBJ1-2|-
CASSPGGNYGYTF
TGTGCCAGCAGCCCCGGGGGGAACTATGGCTACACCTTC
>-|TRBV6-5|TRBJ2-2|-
CASSENRLNGELFF
TGTGCCAGCAGTGAGAATAGATTGAACGGGGAGCTGTTTTTT
>-|TRBV7-9|TRBJ2-1|TRBD2
CASSHTSGSSYNEQFF
TGTGCCAGCAGCCATACTAGCGGCAGCTCCTACAATGAGCAGTTCTTC
>few|TRBV5-1|TRBJ2-3|TRBD2
CASSLDGGAGDTQYF
TGCGCCAGCAGCTTGGACGGGGGGGCCGGAGATACGCAGTATTTT
>-|TRBV29-1|TRBJ2-1|TRBD1
CSVEVSGGLNEQFF
TGCAGCGTTGAAGTGTCAGGGGGCTTGAATGAGCAGTTCTTC
>-|TRBV10-3|TRBJ1-5|-
CAISESWSGENQPQHF
TGTGCCATCAGTGAGTCTTGGTCAGGGGAAAATCAGCCCCAGCATTTT
>-|TRBV7-2|TRBJ2-5|TRBD1
CASSTTGIESPPQYF
TGTGCCAGCAGCACGACAGGGATAGAGAGCCCACCCCAGTACTTC
>few|TRBV4-2|TRBJ1-1|-
CASSQEKPFATEAFF
TGTGCCAGCAGCCAAGAGAAGCCTTTTGCCACTGAAGCTTTCTTT
>few|TRBV7-8|TRBJ2-7|TRBD1
CASSLGIGTGSSYEQYF
TGTGCCAGCAGCCTGGGAATAGGGACAGGGAGCTCCTACGAGCAGTACTTC
>-|TRBV2|TRBJ2-1|-
CASTYGNNEQFF
TGTGCCAGCACATACGGGAATAATGAGCAGTTCTTC
>few|TRBV12-5|TRBJ2-3|-
CASGPGISPDTQYF
TGTGCTAGTGGTCCAGGGATTTCCCCAGATACGCAGTATTTT
>few|TRBV18|TRBJ1-2|TRBD1
CASSPPDRGSHGYTF
TGTGCCAGCTCACCCCCGGACAGGGGGTCGCATGGCTACACCTTC
>-|TRBV13|TRBJ2-1|TRBD2
CASSTTSGRADHEQFF
TGTGCCAGCAGCACCACTAGCGGGAGGGCCGATCATGAGCAGTTCTTC
>few|TRBV29-1|TRBJ2-5|TRBD1
CSVEDNRGQLQETQYF
TGCAGCGTTGAAGACAACAGGGGTCAACTACAAGAGACCCAGTACTTC
>-|TRBV25-1|TRBJ1-2|-
CASTGGRGYTF
TGTGCCAGCACCGGGGGGAGAGGCTACACCTTC
>few|TRBV6-4|TRBJ1-2|TRBD1
CASSPGTGVPQGGYTF
TGTGCCAGCAGCCCCGGGACAGGGGTCCCCCAAGGCGGCTACACCTTC
>few|TRBV6-5|TRBJ1-1|TRBD1
CASSHGQGITEAFF
TGTGCCAGCAGCCACGGACAGGGTATCACTGAAGCTTTCTTT